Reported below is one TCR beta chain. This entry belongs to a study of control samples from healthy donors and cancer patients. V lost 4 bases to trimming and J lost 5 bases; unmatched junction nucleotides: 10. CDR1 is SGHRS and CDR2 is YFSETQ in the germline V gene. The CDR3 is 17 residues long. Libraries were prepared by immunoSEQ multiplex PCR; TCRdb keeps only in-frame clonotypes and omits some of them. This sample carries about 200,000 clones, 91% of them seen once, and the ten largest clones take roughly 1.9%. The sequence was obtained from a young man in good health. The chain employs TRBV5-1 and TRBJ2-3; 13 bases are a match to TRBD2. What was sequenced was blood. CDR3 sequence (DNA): TGCGCCAGCAGCCCCACTAGCGGGGGGGCCTTTGGAGATACGCAGTATTTT. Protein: CASSPTSGGAFGDTQYF.